This record covers a single T cell receptor beta chain. The antigen is not known. Time point in this sample: pretreatment peripheral blood. The data originate from a study of PD-L1 blockade in urothelial cancer. Looking at the study overall: Patients commenced atezolizumab in about 2014, and it was given at 1,200 mg intravenously every 3 weeks. As for prior chemotherapy regimens, patients had received 0 to 3. Study outcomes and limitations: Pretreatment clonality of the blood TCR repertoire below the median was predictive of superior survival.

CDR3 size: 12 residues. The germline CDR1 and CDR2 sequences are SGHRS and YFSETQ. Trimming shortened V by 6 bases and J by 2 bases, and 9 bases separated the two germline ends. TCRdb keeps only in-frame clones here, not all; method: immunoSEQ multiplex PCR. The sample lists some 63,000 clones; 81% were seen once. The gene calls are TRBV5-1 and TRBJ2-7; possible D gene TRBD1, 5 bases. This sequence originates from a man between 65 and 85 years old with urothelial cancer. The sample was PBMCs, taken around atezolizumab (anti-PD-L1) treatment. CDR3 amino acids: CASTSTAYEQYF. In DNA form, the CDR3 reads TGCGCCAGCACCTCGACAGCCTACGAGCAGTACTTC.